The following is a T cell receptor beta chain sequence with its context. Its antigen is currently unknown. The study drew donors from healthy Caucasian individuals in Russia aged about 6 to 90. Isolation recovered at least 6.5 million PBMCs from every sample. Per sample, at least 6 micrograms of total RNA were extracted. A J-beta primer mix and a sample-barcoded 5' primer were used in a second PCR of about 7 to 12 cycles. TCRdb itself ran the 5' RACE reads through MiXCR, one entry per CDR3 protein. Here the sample spans fewer than 2,000,000 distinct CDR3 sequences, 39% being singletons. The data stem from a study of blood T cells in healthy people across ages. Study findings and constraints: Not knowing donor CMV status may have confounded expanded clonotype changes.

The germline CDR1 and CDR2 sequences are MDHEN and SYDVKM. The CDR3 loop spans 16 amino acids. The TCR originated in a human donor in good health. The chain joins TRBV28 to TRBJ2-4; TRBD2 matches 10 bases. TRBJ2-7 explains the end of the DNA better; the J call may be wrong. Sequenced material: blood. CDR3 sequence: CASSHKTSGALYEQYF. CDR3 coding DNA: TGTGCCAGCAGTCACAAAACTAGCGGGGCCCTCTACGAGCAGTACTTC.